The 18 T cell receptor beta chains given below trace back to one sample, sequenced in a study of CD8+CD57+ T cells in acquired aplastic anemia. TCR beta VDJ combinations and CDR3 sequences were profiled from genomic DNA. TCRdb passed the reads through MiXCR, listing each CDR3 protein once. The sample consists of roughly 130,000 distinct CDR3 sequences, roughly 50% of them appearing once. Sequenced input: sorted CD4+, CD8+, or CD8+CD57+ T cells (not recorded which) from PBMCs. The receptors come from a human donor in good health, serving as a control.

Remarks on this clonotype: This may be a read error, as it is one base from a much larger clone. The CDR3 region has the DNA TGTGCCAGCAGCCCGCTGGGGACCTTGACGGCGGAGGAGCTGTTTTTT. It yields the protein CASSPLGTLTAEELFF. This chain connects TRBV11-2 to TRBJ2-2; D may match TRBD1 or TRBD2 (5 bases each). The germline V gene encodes CDR1 SGHAT and CDR2 FQNNGV. The CDR3 is made up of 16 amino acids. Trimming pared 5 bases from V and 10 bases from J, leaving 23 bases between.

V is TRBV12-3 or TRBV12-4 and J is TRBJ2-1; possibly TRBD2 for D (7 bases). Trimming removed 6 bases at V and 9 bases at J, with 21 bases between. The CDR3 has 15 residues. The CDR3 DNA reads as TGTGCCAGCAGACCACAGGGAGTCCGGGAGGCTGAGCAGTTCTTC. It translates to CASRPQGVREAEQFF.

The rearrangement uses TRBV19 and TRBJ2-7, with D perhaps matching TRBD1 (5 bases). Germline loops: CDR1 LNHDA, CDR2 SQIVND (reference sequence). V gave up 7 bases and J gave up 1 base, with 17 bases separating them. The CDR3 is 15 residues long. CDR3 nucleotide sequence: TGTGCCAGTACCCCCCGGGTGGGGCAATCCTACGAGCAGTACTTC. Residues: CASTPRVGQSYEQYF. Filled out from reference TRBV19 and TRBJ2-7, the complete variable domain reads DGGITQSPKYLFRKEGQNVTLSCEQNLNHDAMYWYRQDPGQGLRLIYYSQIVNDFQKGDIAEGYSVSREKKESFPLTVTSAQKNPTAFYLCASTPRVGQSYEQYFGPGTRLTVT.

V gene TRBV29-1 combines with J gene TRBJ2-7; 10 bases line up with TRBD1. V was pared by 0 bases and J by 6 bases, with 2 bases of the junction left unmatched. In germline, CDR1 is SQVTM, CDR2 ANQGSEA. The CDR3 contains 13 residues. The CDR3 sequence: CSVEDRQGAEQYF. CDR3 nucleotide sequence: TGCAGCGTTGAAGACCGACAGGGGGCCGAGCAGTACTTC.

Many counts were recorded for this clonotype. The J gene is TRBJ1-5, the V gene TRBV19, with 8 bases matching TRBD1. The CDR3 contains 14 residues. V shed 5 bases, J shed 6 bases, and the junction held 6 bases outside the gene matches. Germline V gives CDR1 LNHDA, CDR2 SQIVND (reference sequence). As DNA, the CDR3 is TGTGCCAGTAGTTCTCAGGGGGCCGGTCAGCCCCAGCATTTT. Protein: CASSSQGAGQPQHF.

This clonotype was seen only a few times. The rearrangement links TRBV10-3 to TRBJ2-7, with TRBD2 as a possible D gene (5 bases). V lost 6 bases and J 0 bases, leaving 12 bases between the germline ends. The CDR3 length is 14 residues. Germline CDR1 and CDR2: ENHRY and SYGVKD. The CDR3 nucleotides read TGTGCCATCAGCCAAGGACTGAGCTCCTACGAGCAGTACTTC. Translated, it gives CAISQGLSSYEQYF.

The CDR3 DNA reads as TGTGCCAGCAGCCGGGATGAGCAGTTCTTC. Residues: CASSRDEQFF. The rearrangement joins TRBV7-2 to TRBJ2-1; D remains ambiguous. The CDR3 runs to 10 residues. Germline V CDR1 and CDR2: SGHTA, FQGNSA. Trimming left V 5 bases short and J 8 bases short, with 4 bases between.

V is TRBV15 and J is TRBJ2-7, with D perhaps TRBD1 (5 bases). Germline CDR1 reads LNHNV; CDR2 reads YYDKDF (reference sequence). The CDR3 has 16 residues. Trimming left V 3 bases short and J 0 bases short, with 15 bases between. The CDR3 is CATSRRMGQNSYEQYF. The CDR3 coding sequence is TGTGCCACCAGCAGGCGTATGGGGCAGAACTCCTACGAGCAGTACTTC.

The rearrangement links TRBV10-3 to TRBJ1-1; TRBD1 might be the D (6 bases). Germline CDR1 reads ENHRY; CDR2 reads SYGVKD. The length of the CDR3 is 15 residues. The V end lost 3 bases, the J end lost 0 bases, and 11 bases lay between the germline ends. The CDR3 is CAISEGGRVNTEAFF. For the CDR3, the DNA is TGTGCCATCAGTGAAGGGGGACGGGTGAACACTGAAGCTTTCTTT.

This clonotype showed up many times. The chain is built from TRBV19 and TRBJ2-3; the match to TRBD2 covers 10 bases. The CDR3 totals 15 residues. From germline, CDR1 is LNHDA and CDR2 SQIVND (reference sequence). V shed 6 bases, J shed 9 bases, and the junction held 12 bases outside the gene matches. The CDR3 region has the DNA TGTGCCAGTAGGCCCGGTGAGAGCGGGGGGGCCACGCAGTATTTT. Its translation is CASRPGESGGATQYF. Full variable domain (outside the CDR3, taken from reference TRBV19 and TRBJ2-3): DGGITQSPKYLFRKEGQNVTLSCEQNLNHDAMYWYRQDPGQGLRLIYYSQIVNDFQKGDIAEGYSVSREKKESFPLTVTSAQKNPTAFYLCASRPGESGGATQYFGPGTRLTVL.

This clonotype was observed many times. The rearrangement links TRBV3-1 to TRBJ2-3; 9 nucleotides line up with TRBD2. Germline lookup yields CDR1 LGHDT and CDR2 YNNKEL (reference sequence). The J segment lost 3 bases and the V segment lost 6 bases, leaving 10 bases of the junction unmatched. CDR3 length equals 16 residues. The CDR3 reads CASRGGGALGTDTQYF. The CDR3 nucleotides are TGTGCCAGCAGGGGCGGGGGGGCGCTGGGGACAGATACGCAGTATTTT.

The CDR3 coding sequence is TGTGCCAGCAGTGAGTGGACAGAAGAGACCCAGTACTTC. Translating gives CASSEWTEETQYF. V gene TRBV2 combines with J gene TRBJ2-5; TRBD1 is a possible D gene (6 bases). V was trimmed by 3 bases and J by 3 bases, leaving 8 bases between them. Per germline, CDR1 SNHLY and CDR2 FYNNEI. The CDR3 is made up of 13 amino acids. The full variable domain, completed using reference TRBV2 and TRBJ2-5, is EPEVTQTPSHQVTQMGQEVILRCVPISNHLYFYWYRQILGQKVEFLVSFYNNEISEKSEIFDDQFSVERPDGSNFTLKIRSTKLEDSAMYFCASSEWTEETQYFGPGTRLLVL.

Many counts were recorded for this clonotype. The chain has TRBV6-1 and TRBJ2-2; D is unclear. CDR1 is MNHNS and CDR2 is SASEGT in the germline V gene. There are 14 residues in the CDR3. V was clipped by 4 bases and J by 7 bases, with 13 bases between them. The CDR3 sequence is CASSVGSAGGELFF. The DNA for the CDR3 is TGTGCCAGCAGTGTAGGGTCCGCCGGCGGGGAGCTGTTTTTT.

CDR3 DNA sequence: TGCAGTGCAACAGGGTTTGGGTCACCCCTCCACTTT. It codes for CSATGFGSPLHF. The chain carries TRBV20-1 and TRBJ1-6; D possibly corresponds to TRBD1 (6 bases). The germline V gene has CDR1 DFQATT and CDR2 SNEGSKA (reference sequence). Deletions cut 6 bases from V and 10 bases from J, with 13 bases between. The CDR3 has 12 residues.

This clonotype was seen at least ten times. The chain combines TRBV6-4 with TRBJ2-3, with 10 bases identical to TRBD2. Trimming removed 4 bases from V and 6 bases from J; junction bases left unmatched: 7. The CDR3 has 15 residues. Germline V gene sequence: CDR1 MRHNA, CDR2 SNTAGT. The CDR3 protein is CASSVASGGRDTQYF. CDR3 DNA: TGTGCCAGCAGTGTAGCTAGCGGGGGACGGGATACGCAGTATTTT.

The CDR3 sequence is CASSAEGDRGYEQYF. The CDR3 bases are TGTGCCAGCAGCGCCGAAGGGGACCGGGGGTACGAGCAGTACTTC. The chain uses TRBV7-6 and TRBJ2-7, with D perhaps TRBD2 (6 bases). The V gene lost 5 bases and the J gene lost 4 bases, with 18 bases spanning the gap. In germline, CDR1 is SGHVS, CDR2 FNYEAQ. The CDR3 totals 15 residues.

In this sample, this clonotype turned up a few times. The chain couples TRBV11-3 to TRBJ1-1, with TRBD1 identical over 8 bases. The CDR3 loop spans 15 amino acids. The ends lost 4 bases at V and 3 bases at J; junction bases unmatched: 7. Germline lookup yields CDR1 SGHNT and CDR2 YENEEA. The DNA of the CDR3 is TGTGCCAGCAGCTCTTGGACAGGGCTTGACACTGAAGCTTTCTTT. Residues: CASSSWTGLDTEAFF.

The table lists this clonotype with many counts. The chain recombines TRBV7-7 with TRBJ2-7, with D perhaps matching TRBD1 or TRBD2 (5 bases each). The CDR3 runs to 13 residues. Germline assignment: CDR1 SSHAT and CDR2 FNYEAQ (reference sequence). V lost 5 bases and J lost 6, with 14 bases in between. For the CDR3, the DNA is TGTGCCAGCAGCCCCAGATATGGGGGCGAGCAGTACTTC. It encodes CASSPRYGGEQYF.